These T cell receptor beta chains were read from a single sample in a study of blood T cell repertoires in COVID-19. Assay used: immunoSEQ multiplex PCR; TCRdb lists only in-frame clones, some missing. The sample yields some 220,000 clones, about 82% seen once. Sequenced material: peripheral blood. These receptors all come from a man in his fifties or sixties with COVID-19, enrolled during active disease. Each CDR3 is given with its conserved first and last residue. Each record gives: V gene, clone size, D gene, J gene, CDR3 protein, CDR3 DNA. A D gene is named only where the DNA matches it firmly. Rows give clone size only sometimes, using once, few, many, or a class for an expanded clone.

>TRBV5-1|once|.|TRBJ2-5
CASSWGESSETQYF
TGCGCCAGCAGCTGGGGGGAGTCTAGCGAGACCCAGTACTTC
>TRBV6-2/TRBV6-3|.|TRBD2|TRBJ2-1
CASSRPFNKAGASIEEQFF
TGTGCCAGCAGCAGACCCTTTAACAAAGCGGGGGCCTCTATTGAAGAGCAGTTCTTC
>TRBV19|.|.|TRBJ1-1
CASSSTGRRTWNTEAFF
TGTGCCAGTAGTAGTACAGGTCGTCGAACTTGGAACACTGAAGCTTTCTTT
>TRBV6-1|.|.|TRBJ1-6
CASSEARQGLSPLHF
TGTGCCAGCAGTGAAGCCCGCCAGGGACTTTCACCCCTCCACTTT
>TRBV6-4|once|.|TRBJ2-2
CASSASVAANTGELFF
TGTGCCAGCAGCGCCTCGGTAGCAGCGAACACCGGGGAGCTGTTTTTT
>TRBV11-3|.|TRBD1|TRBJ1-4
CASSKGQLNNEKLFF
TGTGCCAGCAGCAAGGGACAGCTCAATAATGAAAAACTGTTTTTT
>TRBV4-2|few|TRBD1|TRBJ1-2
CASSQDRGQGYGYTF
TGTGCCAGCAGCCAAGACAGGGGGCAAGGCTATGGCTACACCTTC
>TRBV7-9|once|.|TRBJ1-2
CASSANDRYYGYTF
TGTGCCAGCAGCGCGAACGACAGATACTATGGCTACACCTTC
>TRBV27|.|.|TRBJ2-1
CASSFWESSYNEQFF
TGTGCCAGCAGTTTCTGGGAGAGCTCCTACAATGAGCAGTTCTTC
>TRBV15|few|.|TRBJ1-1
CATSRDQGAEAFF
TGTGCCACCAGCAGAGATCAAGGGGCTGAAGCTTTCTTT
>TRBV7-2|.|.|TRBJ1-5
CASSPQGNQPQHF
TGTGCCAGCAGCCCACAGGGTAATCAGCCCCAGCATTTT
>TRBV6-1|.|TRBD2|TRBJ2-5
CASSERRGGYQETQYF
TGTGCCAGCAGTGAACGCCGGGGAGGGTACCAAGAGACCCAGTACTTC
>TRBV5-1|.|TRBD1|TRBJ1-1
CASSLGGGTINTEAFF
TGCGCCAGCAGCTTGGGAGGGGGCACGATAAACACTGAAGCTTTCTTT
>TRBV2|.|TRBD1|TRBJ1-4
CASSSQGAGGEEKLFF
TGTGCCAGCAGTTCTCAAGGAGCAGGGGGCGAAGAAAAACTGTTTTTT
>TRBV11-2|.|.|TRBJ2-3
CASSLDYTDTQYF
TGTGCCAGCAGCTTGGACTACACAGATACGCAGTATTTT
>TRBV5-1|.|.|TRBJ2-5
CASSLKISGETQYF
TGCGCCAGCAGCTTGAAGATTAGCGGAGAGACCCAGTACTTC
>TRBV2|medium-sized|.|TRBJ1-6
CASLGGGINSPLHF
TGTGCCAGTCTCGGGGGGGGAATCAATTCACCCCTCCACTTT
>TRBV6-5|few|.|TRBJ1-2
CASSYDRNYGYTF
TGTGCCAGCAGTTACGACAGGAACTATGGCTACACCTTC
>TRBV5-5|.|TRBD1|TRBJ1-4
CASSLVYRGREVDEKLFF
TGTGCCAGCAGCTTGGTATACAGGGGGCGCGAGGTCGATGAAAAACTGTTTTTT
>TRBV20-1|few|.|TRBJ1-2
CSATGGSGYTF
TGCAGTGCTACCGGGGGTTCTGGCTACACCTTC
>TRBV14|.|.|TRBJ1-1
CASSQVGGNTEAFF
TGTGCCAGCAGCCAAGTAGGGGGGAACACTGAAGCTTTCTTT
>TRBV7-6|.|TRBD1|TRBJ2-7
CASSLEAGGQGEQYF
TGTGCCAGCAGCTTAGAGGCAGGGGGCCAGGGAGAGCAGTACTTC
>TRBV4-1|.|.|TRBJ1-5
CASSQDRREGNQPQHF
TGCGCCAGCAGCCAAGATCGCAGGGAGGGCAATCAGCCCCAGCATTTT
>TRBV7-3|.|TRBD1|TRBJ1-6
CASRTGDRSSPLHF
TGTGCCAGCAGGACCGGGGACAGAAGTTCACCCCTCCACTTT
>TRBV18|once|.|TRBJ1-2
CASSRDKDYGYTF
TGTGCCAGCTCTCGGGACAAGGACTATGGCTACACCTTC
>TRBV24-1|.|TRBD1|TRBJ2-2
CATSDLGQGSTGELFF
TGTGCCACCAGTGATCTAGGACAGGGGAGCACCGGGGAGCTGTTTTTT
>TRBV9|few|.|TRBJ2-5
CASSVGVQGETQYF
TGTGCCAGCAGCGTTGGGGTCCAGGGGGAGACCCAGTACTTC
>TRBV30|.|.|TRBJ2-7
CAWSRTGYEQYF
TGTGCCTGGAGCCGAACGGGATACGAGCAGTACTTC
>TRBV9|once|.|TRBJ2-1
CASSVGLSPYNEQFF
TGTGCCAGCAGCGTAGGGTTGAGCCCCTACAATGAGCAGTTCTTC
>TRBV6-5|.|.|TRBJ2-7
CASIGRTSYEQYF
TGTGCCAGCATTGGACGGACATCCTACGAGCAGTACTTC
>TRBV3-1/TRBV3-2|.|.|TRBJ2-2
CASSLGAGELFF
TGTGCCAGCAGCCTCGGGGCCGGGGAGCTGTTTTTT
>TRBV18|.|.|TRBJ1-1
CASSEMNTEAFF
TGTGCCAGCTCAGAGATGAACACTGAAGCTTTCTTT
>TRBV19|many|.|TRBJ2-3
CASSPPPLGADTQYF
TGTGCCAGTAGTCCACCCCCTCTGGGAGCAGATACGCAGTATTTT
>TRBV5-4|.|TRBD2|TRBJ2-2
CASSAGVRASGELFF
TGTGCCAGCAGCGCGGGAGTTCGGGCGTCCGGGGAGCTGTTTTTT
>TRBV19|many|TRBD2|TRBJ2-7
CASSLQAGAYEQYF
TGTGCCAGTAGTCTTCAGGCGGGAGCTTACGAGCAGTACTTC
>TRBV3-1/TRBV3-2|.|.|TRBJ1-2
CASSQNLRAEANYGYTF
TGTGCCAGCAGCCAAAACCTCAGGGCAGAAGCTAACTATGGCTACACCTTC
>TRBV3-1/TRBV3-2|.|TRBD2|TRBJ2-2
CASSPGLAGELFF
TGTGCCAGCAGCCCCGGACTAGCCGGGGAGCTGTTTTTT
>TRBV2|.|TRBD1|TRBJ1-1
CASNKQTGGGTEAFF
TGTGCCAGCAATAAACAGACAGGGGGAGGGACTGAAGCTTTCTTT
>TRBV2|.|TRBD1|TRBJ2-1
CASRRQGAGNEQFF
TGTGCCAGCAGGAGACAGGGGGCAGGGAATGAGCAGTTCTTC
>TRBV9|.|.|TRBJ2-7
CASSVDPAYVYEQYF
TGTGCCAGCAGCGTAGATCCAGCGTATGTTTACGAGCAGTACTTC
>TRBV19|.|TRBD1|TRBJ2-7
CASSIGGQGGYEQYF
TGTGCCAGTAGTATAGGAGGACAGGGAGGCTACGAGCAGTACTTC
>TRBV7-2|.|TRBD2|TRBJ2-3
CASSFRFGGATDTQYF
TGTGCCAGCAGCTTTCGATTCGGGGGGGCCACAGATACGCAGTATTTT
>TRBV4-3|.|.|TRBJ2-1
CASSQEQEVYNEQFF
TGCGCCAGCAGCCAAGAGCAGGAAGTCTACAATGAGCAGTTCTTC
>TRBV7-2|.|TRBD1|TRBJ2-7
CASRGTGGGSYEQYF
TGTGCCAGCAGGGGGACAGGGGGCGGCTCCTACGAGCAGTACTTC
>TRBV5-6|.|TRBD2|TRBJ2-7
CASSPLRTSGGAQQYF
TGTGCCAGCAGCCCCCTGAGGACTAGCGGGGGGGCCCAGCAGTACTTC
>TRBV9|.|TRBD1|TRBJ2-1
CASSPRDRASSSYNEQFF
TGTGCCAGCAGCCCTCGGGACAGGGCTTCAAGCTCCTACAATGAGCAGTTCTTC
>TRBV19|.|TRBD2|TRBJ2-3
CASGTSGGATDTQYF
TGTGCCAGTGGGACTAGCGGGGGGGCAACAGATACGCAGTATTTT
>TRBV5-1|.|.|TRBJ2-5
CASSLESRSGQETQYF
TGCGCCAGCAGCTTGGAGAGCAGGAGCGGACAAGAGACCCAGTACTTC
>TRBV2|.|TRBD1|TRBJ1-5
CASSEGQVDRTQHF
TGTGCCAGCAGTGAGGGACAGGTTGATAGGACCCAGCATTTT
>TRBV7-9|.|TRBD1|TRBJ1-3
CASSLRQGVGNTIYF
TGTGCCAGCAGCCTCCGACAGGGGGTCGGAAACACCATATATTTT
>TRBV19|few|.|TRBJ2-3
CASSIGTNRYWDNTDTQYF
TGTGCCAGTAGTATAGGGACTAATCGTTATTGGGATAACACAGATACGCAGTATTTT
>TRBV18|.|.|TRBJ2-4
CASSPGALAKNIQYF
TGTGCCAGCTCACCGGGGGCCCTAGCCAAAAACATTCAGTACTTC
>TRBV10-2|.|.|TRBJ2-3
CASSDTWTASTDTQYF
TGCGCCAGCAGTGATACTTGGACAGCTAGCACAGATACGCAGTATTTT
>TRBV28|.|.|TRBJ1-4
CASSSGQLGSEKLFF
TGTGCCAGCAGTTCCGGACAGTTGGGGAGTGAAAAACTGTTTTTT
>TRBV7-9|.|.|TRBJ1-2
CASSTLGGDYGYTF
TGTGCCAGCAGTACCTTGGGGGGAGACTATGGCTACACCTTC
>TRBV15|.|TRBD1|TRBJ2-1
CATGDWDRVYNEQFF
TGTGCCACCGGGGACTGGGACAGGGTCTACAATGAGCAGTTCTTC